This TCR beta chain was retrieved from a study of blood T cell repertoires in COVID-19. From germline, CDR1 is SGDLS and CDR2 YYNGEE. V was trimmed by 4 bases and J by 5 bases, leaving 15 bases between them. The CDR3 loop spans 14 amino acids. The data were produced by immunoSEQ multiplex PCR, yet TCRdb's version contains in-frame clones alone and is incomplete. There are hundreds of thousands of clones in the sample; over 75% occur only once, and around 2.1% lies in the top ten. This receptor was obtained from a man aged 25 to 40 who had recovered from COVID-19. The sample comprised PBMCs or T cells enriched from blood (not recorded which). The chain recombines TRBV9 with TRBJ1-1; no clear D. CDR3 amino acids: CASSSRDFETEAFF. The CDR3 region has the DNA TGTGCCAGCAGCTCCCGGGATTTTGAAACTGAAGCTTTCTTT. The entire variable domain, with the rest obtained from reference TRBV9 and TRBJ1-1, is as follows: DSGVTQTPKHLITATGQRVTLRCSPRSGDLSVYWYQQSLDQGLQFLIQYYNGEERAKGNILERFSAQQFPDLHSELNLSSLELGDSALYFCASSSRDFETEAFFGQGTRLTVV.